These 23 T cell receptor beta chains originate from one sample sequenced in a study of vaccination effects on CD4 cells after COVID-19. Repertoires were generated with immunoSEQ multiplex PCR, while TCRdb's copy carries only in-frame clones and drops some. There are 30,000 to 40,000 clones in the sample; 72% occur only once, and roughly 12% lies in the top ten. The antigens these receptors bind are not known. Before sequencing, viral peptide pools were used by the ViraFEST assay to expand antigen-specific CD4+ T cells. With 10 to 11 days of culture completed, CD4+ T cells were isolated. The cohort was immunized with two doses of either the BNT162b2 or mRNA-1273 vaccine. The material sequenced was CD4+ T cells from PBMCs cultured with HCoV-229E spike peptides, taken after COVID-19 vaccination. The source is a human donor who received a COVID-19 vaccine.

CDR3 protein: CASSPFVDEKETQYF. The DNA of the CDR3 is TGTGCCAGCTCACCATTCGTTGACGAGAAAGAGACCCAGTACTTC. The chain recombines TRBV18 with TRBJ2-5; D gene ambiguous. The length of the CDR3 is 15 residues. Germline-derived CDR1 and CDR2 are KGHSH and LQKENI. The V end was cut by 2 bases, the J end by 3 bases, with 13 bases between.

The chain recombines TRBV15 with TRBJ2-3; D is perhaps TRBD2 (5 bases). V shed 1 base and J shed 6 bases, with 17 bases lying between them. The CDR3 sequence is 16 residues long. Germline loops: CDR1 LNHNV, CDR2 YYDKDF (reference sequence). CDR3 loop: CATSRVVASERDTQYF. Written as DNA, the CDR3 is TGTGCCACCAGCAGAGTTGTAGCGTCGGAGCGGGATACGCAGTATTTT.

This chain links TRBV15 with TRBJ2-3; D is possibly TRBD1 (5 bases). The CDR3 extends over 20 amino acids. V lost 2 bases and J lost 5, with 29 bases in between. The V gene's germline CDR1 is LNHNV and CDR2 YYDKDF (reference sequence). CDR3 nucleotides: TGTGCCACCAGCAGACGACCCCGGGTCACAGGATTACGGATGGTAGATACGCAGTATTTT. Translated: CATSRRPRVTGLRMVDTQYF.

The rearrangement links TRBV7-9 to TRBJ2-7; D remains unclear. The germline V and J ends were trimmed by 1 base and 1 base, with 11 bases remaining between them. The CDR3 sequence is 15 residues long. CDR1 and CDR2 from the germline V gene are SEHNR and FQNEAQ (reference sequence). The CDR3 here is CASSLGGISSYEQYF. The CDR3 DNA reads TGTGCCAGCAGCTTAGGCGGCATCTCATCCTACGAGCAGTACTTC. The whole variable domain, remainder taken from reference TRBV7-9 and TRBJ2-7, is DTGVSQNPRHKITKRGQNVTFRCDPISEHNRLYWYRQTLGQGPEFLTYFQNEAQLEKSRLLSDRFSAERPKGSFSTLEIQRTEQGDSAMYLCASSLGGISSYEQYFGPGTRLTVT.

CDR3 residues: CASSLGLTGGTDTQYF. In nucleotides, the CDR3 is TGCGCCAGCAGCTTGGGTCTTACAGGGGGCACAGATACGCAGTATTTT. The genes are TRBV5-1 and TRBJ2-3; TRBD1 aligns across 7 bases. The CDR3 consists of 16 residues. V lost 0 bases to trimming and J lost 1 base; unmatched junction nucleotides: 5. Germline CDR1 SGHRS, CDR2 YFSETQ.

The chain carries TRBV5-1 and TRBJ2-1, with TRBD2 identical over 8 bases. Germline values: CDR1 SGHRS, CDR2 YFSETQ. The CDR3 is 18 amino acids. V lost 4 bases, J lost 5 bases, and 17 bases stayed unmatched. The CDR3 here is CASSLPVMGAGGNNEQFF. DNA for the CDR3: TGCGCCAGCAGCCTTCCTGTGATGGGGGCGGGGGGTAACAATGAGCAGTTCTTC.

The V gene is TRBV18, the J gene TRBJ2-4, with D possibly TRBD1 on 6 matching bases. CDR1 is KGHSH, CDR2 LQKENI, per germline. V gave up 3 bases and J gave up 4 bases, with 10 bases separating them. The CDR3 sequence is 14 residues long. The CDR3 region is CASSPGQGKNIQYF. In DNA form, the CDR3 reads TGTGCCAGCTCACCGGGGCAGGGGAAAAACATTCAGTACTTC.

DNA of the CDR3: TGCAGCGTTGACTCAGGATGGGAGACCCAGTACTTC. It is translated as CSVDSGWETQYF. The rearrangement links TRBV29-1 to TRBJ2-5, with no clear D. The germline V and J ends were trimmed by 3 bases and 5 bases, with 10 bases remaining between them. Germline CDR1 is SQVTM and CDR2 is ANQGSEA. This CDR3 is 12 amino acids long.

V and J are TRBV5-1 and TRBJ2-7; 10 nucleotides line up with TRBD2. V lost 0 bases to trimming and J lost 1 base; unmatched junction nucleotides: 7. CDR3 length: 17 residues. The V gene's germline CDR1 is SGHRS and CDR2 YFSETQ. This CDR3 reads CASSLGYTSGTSYEQYF. CDR3 sequence (DNA): TGCGCCAGCAGCTTGGGCTATACTAGCGGGACTTCCTACGAGCAGTACTTC.

This chain links TRBV3-1 (or the pseudogene TRBV3-2) with TRBJ1-4; TRBD1 matches at 9 bases. In germline, CDR1 is LGHDT, CDR2 YNNKEL (reference sequence). The CDR3 extends over 17 amino acids. J was trimmed by 7 bases and V by 1 base; bases with no gene match: 10. The CDR3 nucleotides are TGTGCCAGCAGCCAAGCGGACAGGGGACTGTACTTTGAAAAACTGTTTTTT. It specifies CASSQADRGLYFEKLFF.

The rearrangement uses TRBV7-2 and TRBJ1-4; D gene uncertain. The CDR3 spans 13 residues. Germline V gene lookup returns CDR1 SGHTA and CDR2 FQGNSA. Between the trimmed V and J ends, which lost 1 base and 17 bases, there was a span of 17 bases. The CDR3 DNA follows: TGTGCCAGCAGCTTAGTTGGGATCGGCCCACCTTTTTTT. Residues: CASSLVGIGPPFF.

The V and J genes are TRBV3-1 (or the pseudogene TRBV3-2) and TRBJ2-7; no reliable D call. Trimming cost V 1 base and J 6 bases, with 7 bases left between them. The germline CDR1 and CDR2 sequences are LGHDT and YNNKEL (reference sequence). The CDR3 length is 12 residues. The CDR3 is CASSQAGSEQYF. The CDR3 DNA reads as TGTGCCAGCAGCCAAGCAGGTAGCGAGCAGTACTTC.

The chain has TRBV4-2 and TRBJ1-3; a weak D match, TRBD1 (5 bases). This CDR3 spans 13 amino acids. Germline assignment: CDR1 LGHNA and CDR2 YNFKEQ. V was pared by 4 bases and J by 9 bases, with 13 bases between. The CDR3 region is CASSPEGVGTIYF. DNA for the CDR3: TGTGCCAGCAGCCCCGAAGGGGTGGGCACCATATATTTT.

This clone was counted once. The rearrangement joins TRBV19 to TRBJ2-1; weak D call: TRBD1 (5 bases). Germline loops: CDR1 LNHDA, CDR2 SQIVND (reference sequence). The ends were cut back, 5 bases at V and 7 bases at J, with 18 bases in the middle. The CDR3 has 15 amino acids. The CDR3 region is CASSPTPQSGNEQFF. CDR3 nucleotides: TGTGCCAGTAGTCCGACCCCCCAATCAGGGAATGAGCAGTTCTTC.

The chain carries TRBV11-3 and TRBJ2-7; D may be TRBD1 (5 bases). The CDR3 sequence is 16 residues long. Germline-derived CDR1 and CDR2 are SGHNT and YENEEA. V was pared by 5 bases and J by 1 base, with 18 bases between. In DNA, the CDR3 is TGTGCCAGCAGCCTTACAGGTTCTACCCCTTCCTACGAGCAGTACTTC. Translating it yields CASSLTGSTPSYEQYF.

This clone was picked up a small number of times. This chain uses TRBV5-4 with TRBJ2-7, with a possible D match to TRBD1 (5 bases). The germline CDR1 and CDR2 sequences are SGHNT and YYREEE (reference sequence). The CDR3 length is 14 residues. V was trimmed by 0 bases and J by 2 bases, leaving 9 bases between them. In DNA, the CDR3 is TGTGCCAGCAGCTTGGAAGGACACACCTACGAGCAGTACTTC. It specifies CASSLEGHTYEQYF.

The V gene is TRBV4-2, the J gene TRBJ2-5; 7 bases agree with TRBD1. The ends lost 4 bases at V and 5 bases at J; junction bases unmatched: 4. The CDR3 covers 13 residues. The V gene's germline CDR1 is LGHNA and CDR2 YNFKEQ. CDR3 sequence reads: CASSPGGGETQYF. DNA of the CDR3: TGTGCCAGCAGCCCAGGGGGTGGGGAGACCCAGTACTTC.

This clone has just one count. V usage is TRBV27 and J usage is TRBJ2-4, with 7 positions matching TRBD2. This CDR3 region has 17 residues. The junction had 15 bases not matched to a gene; V was cut back by 2 bases and J by 8 bases. The germline CDR1 and CDR2 sequences are MNHEY and SMNVEV (reference sequence). CDR3 sequence (DNA): TGTGCCAGCAGTTTACGGCTGTCTAGCGGTAACAAGGACATTCAGTACTTC. Translated, it gives CASSLRLSSGNKDIQYF.

This chain links TRBV5-4 with TRBJ2-7; TRBD2 matches at 7 bases. This CDR3 region has 16 residues. V lost 0 bases to trimming and J lost 0 bases; unmatched junction nucleotides: 6. The germline CDR1 and CDR2 sequences are SGHNT and YYREEE (reference sequence). The CDR3 region is CASSLASGGPSYEQYF. CDR3 nucleotides: TGTGCCAGCAGCTTGGCCTCGGGGGGTCCCTCCTACGAGCAGTACTTC.

This clone has just one count. The rearrangement uses TRBV18 and TRBJ1-1, with 7 bases matching TRBD1. The CDR3 consists of 15 residues. Germline V gene lookup returns CDR1 KGHSH and CDR2 LQKENI. Losses at the gene ends were 4 bases for V and 5 bases for J; bases not matched to a gene: 10. The CDR3 region is CASSRDQQGRTEAFF. The CDR3 bases are TGTGCCAGCTCACGCGACCAACAGGGGCGAACTGAAGCTTTCTTT.

This chain joins TRBV10-2 and TRBJ2-5; 8 bases agree with TRBD2. V lost 6 bases, J lost 5 bases, and 5 bases stayed unmatched. Germline V gives CDR1 WSHSY, CDR2 SAAADI. The CDR3 runs 13 residues. CDR3 sequence (DNA): TGCGCCAGCAGGGCGGGGGGAATGGAGACCCAGTACTTC. This encodes CASRAGGMETQYF.

The rearrangement links TRBV2 to TRBJ2-1; D gene unclear. CDR1 SNHLY and CDR2 FYNNEI come from the germline V gene. This CDR3 comprises 13 residues. Trimming pared 5 bases from V and 2 bases from J, leaving 7 bases between. CDR3 loop: CASSPRAYNEQFF. CDR3 sequence (DNA): TGTGCCAGCAGTCCAAGGGCCTACAATGAGCAGTTCTTC.

The chain links TRBV6-6 to TRBJ1-5; a possible D gene is TRBD1 (5 bases). V lost 6 bases, J lost 6 bases, and 15 bases lay in between. Germline CDR1 is MNHNY and CDR2 is SVGAGI (reference sequence). This CDR3 is built from 14 residues. The CDR3 loop is CASRSGGGGQPQHF. The CDR3 nucleotides read TGTGCCAGCAGATCCGGGGGGGGAGGTCAGCCCCAGCATTTT.